The 24 T cell receptor beta chains presented below share a single source sample, sequenced in a study of T cells in women clearing cervical HPV infection. Clones were sequenced by immunoSEQ multiplex PCR, and TCRdb holds only the in-frame ones, with some missing. This sample's table has some 41,000 clones. The sequenced sample was blood buffy coat. Source of these receptors: a woman aged 18 to 75 with a cervical HPV16 infection that either progressed to CIN3+ or cleared (not recorded which).

With respect to this clone: The observed sequence ends 3 residues before the CDR3 terminus, with the missing tail filled in from the germline J gene. V is TRBV29-1 and J is TRBJ1-1; 7 bases match TRBD1. The junction had 7 bases not matched to a gene; V was cut back by 5 bases and J by 7 bases. This CDR3 contains 12 residues. Germline V gene lookup returns CDR1 SQVTM and CDR2 ANQGSEA. CDR3 bases read: TGCAGCGTTAGGCAGGGGGGCGGTGAA. It yields the protein CSVRQGGGE. From start to end, the CDR3 is CSVRQGGGEAFF.

As for this clone: The sequence runs out 3 residues before the end of the CDR3; the remainder is reconstructed from the germline J gene. The J gene is TRBJ2-1, the V gene TRBV19; TRBD2 is a possible D gene (6 bases). V lost 7 bases and J 3 bases, leaving 19 bases between the germline ends. Per the germline V gene, CDR1 is LNHDA and CDR2 is SQIVND (reference sequence). The CDR3 spans 16 residues. The CDR3: CASTSYSGTGYNEQFF. CDR3 DNA (partial): TGTGCCAGTACCTCTTATTCCGGGACTGGCTACAATGAG.

This clone registers medium-sized by frequency. The read gets to within 3 residues of the CDR3 end, and the germline J gene fills in the rest. The chain carries TRBV2 and TRBJ2-3, with TRBD2 identical over 8 bases. The junction had 11 bases not matched to a gene; V was cut back by 6 bases and J by 3 bases. The CDR3 extends over 16 amino acids. The V gene's germline CDR1 is SNHLY and CDR2 FYNNEI. The CDR3 bases that were read are TGTGCCAGCAGCGCGTATAGCGGGGAGGAGACAGATACG. It is translated as CASSAYSGEETDT. The full CDR3 reads CASSAYSGEETDTQYF.

To note about this clone: Read coverage stops 3 residues before the CDR3 terminus; the germline J gene supplies the remainder. V usage is TRBV29-1 and J usage is TRBJ2-7; TRBD2 matches at 7 bases. CDR3 length: 13 amino acids. The ends lost 1 base at V and 3 bases at J; junction bases unmatched: 3. Germline V gives CDR1 SQVTM, CDR2 ANQGSEA. CDR3 bases read: TGCAGCGTTGAAGGACTAGCCGACTACGAG. Its protein product is CSVEGLADYE. The CDR3 as a whole reads CSVEGLADYEQYF.

With regard to this clone: From the germline J gene comes the end of the CDR3, since the read stops 3 residues before it. The chain uses TRBV5-1 and TRBJ2-7, with 11 bases identical to TRBD1. Germline CDR1 reads SGHRS; CDR2 reads YFSETQ. The CDR3 contains 14 residues. V was clipped by 4 bases and J by 3 bases; unmatched bases: 3. The CDR3 is CASSTGTGGYEQYF. The covered CDR3 bases are TGCGCCAGCAGCACCGGGACAGGGGGCTACGAG.

The CDR3 bases that were read are TGCGCCAGCAGCTTGGACGCGGGAGGCAGAGATACG. Translated, it gives CASSLDAGGRDT. The whole CDR3 sequence reads CASSLDAGGRDTQYF. This chain connects TRBV5-1 to TRBJ2-3, with 8 positions matching TRBD2. The DNA ends 3 residues before the CDR3 does, and the rest of the CDR3 is filled in from the germline J gene. The length of the CDR3 is 15 residues. Germline-derived CDR1 and CDR2 are SGHRS and YFSETQ. Germline trimming cut 0 bases from V and 5 bases from J; bases unmatched to any gene: 5. Looking up the rest from reference TRBV5-1 and TRBJ2-3 gives the full variable domain: KAGVTQTPRYLIKTRGQQVTLSCSPISGHRSVSWYQQTPGQGLQFLFEYFSETQRNKGNFPGRFSGRQFSNSRSEMNVSTLELGDSALYLCASSLDAGGRDTQYFGPGTRLTVL.

On this clone: The CDR3 end falls 3 residues outside the read, so it is completed with the germline J gene. V and J are TRBV20-1 and TRBJ1-5, with 9 bases that match TRBD1. V gave up 0 bases and J gave up 6 bases; unmatched junction bases: 12. This CDR3 comprises 17 residues. Per the germline V gene, CDR1 is DFQATT and CDR2 is SNEGSKA (reference sequence). CDR3 amino acids: CSARDRAQQGAIQPQHF. CDR3 bases read: TGCAGTGCTAGAGATAGGGCCCAACAGGGGGCTATTCAGCCC.

A remark on this clone: The read terminates 3 residues before the CDR3 end, so the remaining end is supplied by the germline J gene. The chain has TRBV5-1 and TRBJ2-3; 10 bases are a match to TRBD2. This CDR3 is 16 amino acids long. Trimming cost V 4 bases and J 4 bases; bases outside gene matches: 9. Germline V gene lookup returns CDR1 SGHRS and CDR2 YFSETQ. The sequenced CDR3 bases are TGCGCCAGCAGCCCCCTGAGCGGGGGGGTCGCAGATACG. Protein product: CASSPLSGGVADT. The entire CDR3 protein reads CASSPLSGGVADTQYF.

The CDR3 sequence is CASSSPGQGNTEAFF. Partial CDR3 DNA: TGTGCCAGCAGCAGTCCGGGACAGGGGAACACTGAA. The chain links TRBV28 to TRBJ1-1, with 9 bases matching TRBD1. From the germline J gene comes the end of the CDR3, since the read stops 3 residues before it. V trimming: 6 bases; J trimming: 1 base; junction bases outside the gene matches: 6. CDR1 is MDHEN and CDR2 is SYDVKM in the germline V gene. CDR3 length: 15 amino acids.

In the case of this clone: The read gets to within 3 residues of the CDR3 end, and the germline J gene fills in the rest. The chain joins TRBV19 to TRBJ1-1; a weak D match, TRBD1 (6 bases). Looked up from germline, CDR1 is LNHDA and CDR2 is SQIVND (reference sequence). This CDR3 region has 15 residues. Deletions cut 5 bases from V and 3 bases from J, with 16 bases between. The CDR3 bases that were read are TGTGCCAGTAGTTCAGGGGAGGCAGGTGACACTGAA. This codes for CASSSGEAGDTE. The whole CDR3 sequence is CASSSGEAGDTEAFF.

About this clone: The missing CDR3 end, 3 residues past where the read stops, is filled in from the germline J gene. The chain has TRBV9 and TRBJ2-1; the match to TRBD1 covers 11 bases. The CDR3 consists of 16 residues. CDR1 is SGDLS and CDR2 is YYNGEE in the germline V gene. With V trimmed by 4 bases and J by 7 bases, 10 bases remained unmatched. The sequenced CDR3 bases are TGTGCCAGCAGCTCCCCTAGGACAGGGGGCAGGAATGAG. Translating gives CASSSPRTGGRNE. In full, the CDR3 reads CASSSPRTGGRNEQFF.

To note about this clone: The read gets to within 3 residues of the CDR3 end, and the germline J gene fills in the rest. The rearrangement links TRBV20-1 to TRBJ2-3, with D uncertain. Trimming took 0 bases from V and 4 from J, leaving 14 bases between them. Germline CDR1 reads DFQATT; CDR2 reads SNEGSKA (reference sequence). The CDR3 totals 15 residues. The CDR3 bases that were read are TGCAGTGCTAGAGAGGGCAGCTTCGCATCAGATACG. This translates into CSAREGSFASDT. In full, the CDR3 reads CSAREGSFASDTQYF.

On this clone: Read data end 3 residues before the CDR3 end; the end is taken from the germline J gene. The chain couples TRBV10-2 to TRBJ2-3; 7 nucleotides line up with TRBD2. J was trimmed by 1 base and V by 0 bases; bases with no gene match: 1. This CDR3 spans 15 amino acids. Looked up from germline, CDR1 is WSHSY and CDR2 is SAAADI. The chain's CDR3 is CASSESTSGTDTQYF. The sequenced part of the CDR3 DNA is TGCGCCAGCAGTGAGTCAACTAGCGGCACAGATACG.

To note about this clone: From the germline J gene comes the end of the CDR3, since the read stops 3 residues before it. The V and J genes are TRBV12-3 or TRBV12-4 and TRBJ1-2; D remains ambiguous. The CDR3 sequence is 13 residues long. The V end was cut by 2 bases, the J end by 7 bases, with 11 bases between. The CDR3 reads CASSLRGFGGYTF. The covered CDR3 bases are TGTGCCAGCAGTTTACGGGGATTTGGTGGC.

A remark on this clone: The read stops 3 residues short of the end of the CDR3; the missing end is completed from the germline J gene. This sequence joins TRBV6-4 and TRBJ2-2; 12 nucleotides match TRBD1. The CDR3 length is 16 residues. With V trimmed by 2 bases and J by 3 bases, 1 base remained unmatched. Germline CDR1 is MRHNA and CDR2 is SNTAGT. The CDR3 protein is CASSDGTGGDTGELFF. The CDR3 DNA, read in part, is TGTGCCAGCAGTGACGGGACAGGGGGCGACACCGGGGAG.

CDR3 DNA (partial): TGTGCCAGCTCACCACCTTCAAGGGGGTTTGGCTCTGGAAACACC. It is translated as CASSPPSRGFGSGNT. The full-length CDR3 reads as CASSPPSRGFGSGNTIYF. This chain connects TRBV18 to TRBJ1-3; tentative D call: TRBD1 (6 bases). The read ends 3 residues before the CDR3 terminus; that terminus is restored from the germline J gene. This CDR3 region has 18 residues. Germline CDR1 is KGHSH and CDR2 is LQKENI. Trimming took 0 bases from V and 0 from J, leaving 15 bases between them.

On this clone itself: The CDR3 goes on 3 residues after the read ends, and that part is filled in from the germline J gene. The rearrangement uses TRBV7-3 and TRBJ1-1; tentatively, D is TRBD1 (6 bases). CDR1 and CDR2 (germline): SGHTA, FQGTGA. V gave up 5 bases and J gave up 0 bases, with 13 bases separating them. CDR3 length: 15 residues. The part of the CDR3 DNA that was read is TGTGCCAGCAGCCCTGGGGGGGCCATGAACACTGAA. It codes for CASSPGGAMNTE. The entire CDR3 protein is CASSPGGAMNTEAFF. Complete variable domain (other parts from reference TRBV7-3 and TRBJ1-1): GAGVSQTPSNKVTEKGKYVELRCDPISGHTALYWYRQSLGQGPEFLIYFQGTGAADDSGLPNDRFFAVRPEGSVSTLKIQRTERGDSAVYLCASSPGGAMNTEAFFGQGTRLTVV.

Regarding this clone: The read ends 3 residues before the CDR3 terminus; that terminus is restored from the germline J gene. This sequence joins TRBV5-1 and TRBJ1-1; the match to TRBD1 covers 8 bases. Germline V gene lookup returns CDR1 SGHRS and CDR2 YFSETQ. The CDR3 totals 15 residues. V was pared by 2 bases and J by 1 base, with 4 bases of the junction left unmatched. The CDR3 loop is CASSFQTGGNTEAFF. The sequenced part of the CDR3 DNA is TGCGCCAGCAGCTTCCAAACAGGGGGGAACACTGAA. The entire variable domain, with the rest obtained from reference TRBV5-1 and TRBJ1-1, is as follows: KAGVTQTPRYLIKTRGQQVTLSCSPISGHRSVSWYQQTPGQGLQFLFEYFSETQRNKGNFPGRFSGRQFSNSRSEMNVSTLELGDSALYLCASSFQTGGNTEAFFGQGTRLTVV.

Incomplete CDR3 DNA: TGCGCCAGCAGCCAGGGCTTTACAGGGCCGTATGGC. This codes for CASSQGFTGPYG. The CDR3 as a whole reads CASSQGFTGPYGYTF. This rearrangement joins TRBV4-1 to TRBJ1-2; possible D gene TRBD1, 6 bases. The CDR3 goes on 3 residues after the read ends, and that part is filled in from the germline J gene. V was cut by 3 bases and J by 5 bases, with 16 bases left in between. The CDR3 is 15 amino acids. Germline CDR1 is MGHRA and CDR2 is YSYEKL.

On this clone itself: The read comes to an end 3 residues before the CDR3 does, leaving the germline J gene to fill in the end. The V call is TRBV9, the J call TRBJ2-5; 7 nucleotides align to TRBD1. The CDR3 has 15 residues. CDR1 is SGDLS, CDR2 YYNGEE, per germline. Losses at the gene ends were 4 bases for V and 0 bases for J; bases not matched to a gene: 6. CDR3 residues: CASSFLQGYQETQYF. The covered CDR3 bases are TGTGCCAGCAGCTTTTTACAGGGGTACCAAGAGACC.

Comment on this clone: The CDR3 extends 3 residues past the end of the read, so its final part is completed from the germline J gene. The chain joins TRBV29-1 to TRBJ1-1; 11 bases agree with TRBD1. The CDR3 is made up of 13 amino acids. V lost 7 bases to trimming and J lost 7 bases; unmatched junction nucleotides: 8. Germline V gives CDR1 SQVTM, CDR2 ANQGSEA. CDR3 bases read: TGCAGCGCGGACAGGGGGCAGCGGAGTGAA. Protein product: CSADRGQRSE. The whole CDR3 protein reads CSADRGQRSEAFF.

Notes on this clone: The read halts 3 residues ahead of the CDR3 end, with the missing end drawn from the germline J gene. The chain couples TRBV5-1 to TRBJ2-3, with 10 positions matching TRBD2. V was pared by 6 bases and J by 4 bases, with 11 bases of the junction left unmatched. CDR1 and CDR2 from the germline V gene are SGHRS and YFSETQ. This CDR3 is built from 16 residues. The CDR3 spells CASNLRTSGQPDTQYF. Partial CDR3 DNA: TGCGCCAGCAATCTGAGGACTAGCGGACAACCAGATACG.

In the case of this clone: The CDR3 is cut off 3 residues early in the read; its end comes from the germline J gene. The V call is TRBV7-8, the J call TRBJ2-4, with no clear D. The CDR3 runs to 14 residues. In germline, CDR1 is SGHVS, CDR2 FQNEAQ. Trimming removed 2 bases at V and 0 bases at J, with 5 bases between. The covered CDR3 bases are TGTGCCAGCAGCTTACGACTAGCCAAAAACATT. This encodes CASSLRLAKNI. The complete CDR3 protein is CASSLRLAKNIQYF.

As for this clone: The CDR3 extends 3 residues past the end of the read, so its final part is completed from the germline J gene. V gene TRBV7-9 combines with J gene TRBJ1-6; a possible D gene is TRBD1 (5 bases). The V gene lost 5 bases and the J gene lost 4 bases, with 9 bases spanning the gap. Germline CDR1 and CDR2: SEHNR and FQNEAQ (reference sequence). CDR3 length: 14 residues. The CDR3 sequence is CASSQDKYNSPLHF. The part of the CDR3 DNA that was read is TGTGCCAGCAGCCAGGACAAATATAATTCACCC.